This TCR beta chain was identified in a study of blood T cell repertoires in COVID-19. Across the whole study: Acute and convalescent COVID-19 specimens originated in the United States, Italy and Spain.

Original analysis: Estimation of nucleated cell counts was performed using reference gene primer amplification. Only in-frame clones appear in the TCRdb table, and some are missing; sequencing was by immunoSEQ multiplex PCR. Clone size and V and J calls were adopted from that table, with D and trimming inferred from the DNA. This repertoire shows 140,000 to 150,000 clones, nearly 85% found once; its top ten account for approximately 40%. Losses at the gene ends were 5 bases for V and 7 bases for J; bases not matched to a gene: 6. This CDR3 is built from 15 residues. Germline-derived CDR1 and CDR2 are PRHDT and FYEKMQ (reference sequence).

Input material: peripheral blood. This clonotype was obtained from a human donor in a cohort sampled during active COVID-19. The chain combines TRBV13 with TRBJ2-1, with 12 bases that match TRBD2. The CDR3 sequence is CASSTRLAGENEQFF. CDR3 nucleotides: TGTGCCAGCAGCACCAGACTAGCGGGAGAGAATGAGCAGTTCTTC.